The 30 T cell receptor beta chains given below trace back to one sample, sequenced in a study of blood T cell repertoires in COVID-19. Clones were sequenced by immunoSEQ multiplex PCR, and TCRdb holds only the in-frame ones, with some missing. The table has tens of thousands of clones, around nine tenths seen once. The sample consisted of peripheral blood. These receptor sequences come from a man in his fifties or sixties with active COVID-19.

The V call is TRBV9, the J call TRBJ1-3, with 7 bases identical to TRBD1. The CDR3 extends over 15 amino acids. Germline V gene lookup returns CDR1 SGDLS and CDR2 YYNGEE. After removal of 3 bases from V and 0 bases from J, the junction contained 3 bases not matched to a gene. The CDR3 reads CASSARDSSGNTIYF. CDR3 in DNA: TGTGCCAGCAGCGCGCGGGACAGCTCTGGAAACACCATATATTTT.

This clone was seen just once. This chain joins TRBV11-2 and TRBJ1-2, with TRBD1 matching over 8 bases. Trimming removed 4 bases from V and 3 bases from J; junction bases left unmatched: 7. The CDR3 runs to 15 residues. Germline loops: CDR1 SGHAT, CDR2 FQNNGV. As DNA, the CDR3 is TGTGCCAGCAGCTCCAGTCAGGGGGCGGACTATGGCTACACCTTC. Protein sequence: CASSSSQGADYGYTF.

This chain links TRBV7-9 with TRBJ2-3; 7 positions match TRBD2. The CDR3 sequence is 16 residues long. Germline-derived CDR1 and CDR2 are SEHNR and FQNEAQ (reference sequence). With 5 bases clipped from V and 2 bases from J, the junction kept 10 bases outside the gene matches. DNA of the CDR3: TGTGCCAGCAGCCCCCGGGCTAGCGGAAACACAGATACGCAGTATTTT. It yields the protein CASSPRASGNTDTQYF.

The rearrangement joins TRBV7-2 to TRBJ2-5; tentatively, D is TRBD2 (7 bases). The V and J ends lost 5 bases and 10 bases respectively, with 20 bases between them. This CDR3 is 14 amino acids long. Germline V gene sequence: CDR1 SGHTA, CDR2 FQGNSA. This chain's CDR3 is CASSPRVIGGDQYF. The DNA for the CDR3 is TGTGCCAGCAGCCCCCGTGTGATAGGGGGGGACCAGTACTTC.

The chain employs TRBV6-6 and TRBJ2-7, with 7 bases identical to TRBD1. Trimming cost V 6 bases and J 5 bases; bases outside gene matches: 7. Germline CDR1 and CDR2: MNHNY and SVGAGI (reference sequence). This CDR3 has 13 residues. The CDR3 bases are TGTGCCAGCAGGTATGACAGGGCGGACGAGCAGTACTTC. It is translated as CASRYDRADEQYF.

The chain recombines TRBV5-6 with TRBJ2-2; TRBD1 might be the D (5 bases). Trimming pared 2 bases from V and 0 bases from J, leaving 8 bases between. The CDR3 is 15 residues long. The germline V gene has CDR1 SGHDT and CDR2 YYEEEE. CDR3 nucleotide sequence: TGTGCCAGCAGCTTCTTGACAGCGAACACCGGGGAGCTGTTTTTT. This sequence encodes CASSFLTANTGELFF.

CDR3 loop: CASSPNRGGNQPQHF. The CDR3 DNA reads TGTGCCAGCTCACCGAACAGGGGAGGCAATCAGCCCCAGCATTTT. This chain uses TRBV18 with TRBJ1-5; TRBD1 matches at 7 bases. The V gene's germline CDR1 is KGHSH and CDR2 LQKENI. The CDR3 has 15 residues. V shed 3 bases, J shed 2 bases, and the junction held 4 bases outside the gene matches.

This clone was detected once. The chain carries TRBV7-9 and TRBJ2-5; D might be TRBD2 (5 bases). The CDR3 runs 15 residues. Germline-derived CDR1 and CDR2 are SEHNR and FQNEAQ (reference sequence). V was pared by 5 bases and J by 5 bases, with 18 bases between. CDR3 sequence: CASSAYRAEGETQYF. CDR3 DNA sequence: TGTGCCAGCAGCGCTTACAGAGCGGAAGGGGAGACCCAGTACTTC.

The chain combines TRBV4-2 with TRBJ2-7, with a possible D match to TRBD1 (5 bases). Trimming removed 1 base from V and 0 bases from J, with 16 bases in between. This CDR3 contains 17 residues. Germline V lookup: CDR1 LGHNA, CDR2 YNFKEQ. The CDR3 nucleotides read TGTGCCAGCAGCCAAGTTAGTGCCAGGGTTGTCTCCTACGAGCAGTACTTC. This codes for CASSQVSARVVSYEQYF.

The chain employs TRBV5-6 and TRBJ2-7; D is unclear. The CDR3 runs to 13 residues. Germline V gives CDR1 SGHDT, CDR2 YYEEEE. Deletions cut 0 bases from V and 6 bases from J, with 10 bases between. The CDR3 region has the DNA TGTGCCAGCAGCTTGGGTGCTTCGGGCGAGCAGTACTTC. It encodes CASSLGASGEQYF.

This rearrangement joins TRBV4-1 to TRBJ2-3; 7 bases match TRBD2. The J segment lost 4 bases and the V segment lost 0 bases, leaving 7 bases of the junction unmatched. The germline V gene encodes CDR1 MGHRA and CDR2 YSYEKL. CDR3 length: 16 amino acids. CDR3: CASSQDEAGRPDTQYF. The CDR3 region has the DNA TGCGCCAGCAGCCAAGATGAAGCGGGACGGCCAGATACGCAGTATTTT.

In DNA form, the CDR3 reads TGCGCCAGCAGGCCGACTAGCGGGGGCTACACAGATACGCAGTATTTT. Translation gives CASRPTSGGYTDTQYF. The chain combines TRBV5-1 with TRBJ2-3, with 12 bases lining up with TRBD2. Looked up from germline, CDR1 is SGHRS and CDR2 is YFSETQ. CDR3 length equals 16 residues. Losses at the gene ends were 5 bases for V and 2 bases for J; bases not matched to a gene: 6. The full variable domain, in which reference TRBV5-1 and TRBJ2-3 provide the parts outside the CDR3, is KAGVTQTPRYLIKTRGQQVTLSCSPISGHRSVSWYQQTPGQGLQFLFEYFSETQRNKGNFPGRFSGRQFSNSRSEMNVSTLELGDSALYLCASRPTSGGYTDTQYFGPGTRLTVL.

The rearrangement uses TRBV11-3 and TRBJ2-1, with a possible D match to TRBD2 (6 bases). Trimming removed 2 bases from V and 6 bases from J, with 11 bases in between. The CDR3 runs to 14 residues. Germline values: CDR1 SGHNT, CDR2 YENEEA. The CDR3 spells CASSLRGTPNEQFF. Here the CDR3 DNA reads TGTGCCAGCAGCTTACGGGGGACGCCCAATGAGCAGTTCTTC.

The sample holds one count of this clone. V usage is TRBV6-5 and J usage is TRBJ2-5, with D maybe TRBD2 (7 bases). CDR1 MNHEY and CDR2 SVGAGI come from the germline V gene. CDR3 length: 15 amino acids. Trimming cost V 6 bases and J 7 bases, with 21 bases left between them. The CDR3 here is CASSLPAGASGTQYF. The DNA for the CDR3 is TGTGCCAGCAGCCTACCCGCGGGGGCCTCAGGGACCCAGTACTTC.

The CDR3 DNA reads TGTGCCAGCAGTTACACCGGGACTTATACCACCTACGAGCAGTACTTC. It codes for CASSYTGTYTTYEQYF. This chain joins TRBV6-2 or TRBV6-3 and TRBJ2-7, with D possibly TRBD2 on 6 matching bases. Trimming cost V 2 bases and J 2 bases, with 16 bases left between them. Germline assignment: CDR1 MNHEY and CDR2 SVGEGT. The CDR3 sequence is 16 residues long.

The chain employs TRBV28 and TRBJ1-2; 10 bases line up with TRBD1. V dropped 3 bases and J dropped 8; count of bases not matched to a gene: 3. This CDR3 has 13 residues. The germline V gene encodes CDR1 MDHEN and CDR2 SYDVKM. CDR3 coding DNA: TGTGCCAGCAGTTTGGGGACAGGGGAGGGCTACACCTTC. Translating gives CASSLGTGEGYTF.

This rearrangement joins TRBV28 to TRBJ1-2; 7 bases line up with TRBD1. Trimming took 3 bases from V and 7 from J; bases not matched to a gene: 2. The germline V gene encodes CDR1 MDHEN and CDR2 SYDVKM. The CDR3 is 12 residues long. CDR3 in DNA: TGTGCCAGCAGTTTGCAGGGGGGTGGCTACACCTTC. Protein: CASSLQGGGYTF.

This sequence joins TRBV5-1 and TRBJ2-2; the match to TRBD1 covers 8 bases. From germline, CDR1 is SGHRS and CDR2 YFSETQ. Losses at the gene ends were 4 bases for V and 5 bases for J; bases not matched to a gene: 10. The CDR3 contains 16 residues. Here the CDR3 reads CASSPEGQGGTGELFF. CDR3 DNA sequence: TGCGCCAGCAGCCCTGAAGGACAGGGTGGGACCGGGGAGCTGTTTTTT.

The chain joins TRBV5-4 to TRBJ2-1; D ambiguous. Trimming took 4 bases from V and 4 from J, leaving 9 bases between them. CDR3 size: 13 residues. From germline, CDR1 is SGHNT and CDR2 YYREEE (reference sequence). CDR3 in amino acids: CASSPPPYNEQFF. As DNA, the CDR3 is TGTGCCAGCAGCCCCCCCCCATACAATGAGCAGTTCTTC.

The V gene is TRBV7-9, the J gene TRBJ2-2; the D gene is possibly TRBD2 (6 bases). The ends were cut back, 2 bases at V and 5 bases at J, with 9 bases in the middle. This CDR3 spans 14 amino acids. Per germline, CDR1 SEHNR and CDR2 FQNEAQ (reference sequence). In DNA form, the CDR3 reads TGTGCCAGCAGCTTAATTAGCGGAACCGGGGAGCTGTTTTTT. Translated: CASSLISGTGELFF.

This sequence joins TRBV7-9 and TRBJ1-2; the match to TRBD1 covers 9 bases. This CDR3 comprises 14 residues. V shed 3 bases and J 8 bases; nucleotides not matched to a gene: 7. Germline CDR1 and CDR2: SEHNR and FQNEAQ (reference sequence). The CDR3 reads CASSFEQGAYGYTF. Written as DNA, the CDR3 is TGTGCCAGCAGCTTTGAACAGGGGGCGTACGGCTACACCTTC.

The rearrangement joins TRBV7-2 to TRBJ1-5; D ambiguous. CDR3 length: 14 residues. CDR1 is SGHTA and CDR2 is FQGNSA in the germline V gene. The V gene lost 3 bases and the J gene lost 7 bases, with 13 bases spanning the gap. DNA for the CDR3: TGTGCCAGCAGCTTCCGTCCGGGGATCCAGCCCCAGCATTTT. Its protein is CASSFRPGIQPQHF.

There are a few counts of this clone. The chain employs TRBV11-2 and TRBJ2-5; a weak D match, TRBD1 (6 bases). Trimming took off 5 bases at V and 1 base at J, with 14 bases between the two ends. There are 15 residues in the CDR3. Per germline, CDR1 SGHAT and CDR2 FQNNGV. The CDR3 sequence: CASSPRRTVQETQYF. Written as DNA, the CDR3 is TGTGCCAGCAGCCCTAGGAGGACAGTCCAAGAGACCCAGTACTTC. Drawing the rest from reference TRBV11-2 and TRBJ2-5, the complete variable domain is EAGVAQSPRYKIIEKRQSVAFWCNPISGHATLYWYQQILGQGPKLLIQFQNNGVVDDSQLPKDRFSAERLKGVDSTLKIQPAKLEDSAVYLCASSPRRTVQETQYFGPGTRLLVL.

The rearrangement joins TRBV9 to TRBJ1-2; 9 positions match TRBD1. Germline V gene lookup returns CDR1 SGDLS and CDR2 YYNGEE. Trimming at V came to 4 bases and at J to 3 bases, leaving 7 bases not matched to a gene. This CDR3 comprises 15 residues. CDR3 protein: CASSPTTGGYYGYTF. In DNA form, the CDR3 reads TGTGCCAGCAGCCCTACGACAGGGGGGTACTATGGCTACACCTTC.

The chain is built from TRBV27 and TRBJ2-5; D unclear. The CDR3 loop spans 15 amino acids. The germline CDR1 and CDR2 sequences are MNHEY and SMNVEV (reference sequence). V lost 4 bases, J lost 5 bases, and 17 bases lay in between. CDR3 DNA: TGTGCCAGCAGTTCCATCTCAGAAACGTGGGAGACCCAGTACTTC. It encodes CASSSISETWETQYF.

The sample holds one count of this clone. J is TRBJ2-7 and V is TRBV5-6, with TRBD2 matching 11 bases. Unmatched junction bases numbered 6, after V lost 5 bases and J lost 2 bases. CDR3 length equals 15 residues. The V gene's germline CDR1 is SGHDT and CDR2 YYEEEE. CDR3 nucleotide sequence: TGTGCCAGCAGTCCGACGACTAGCGGGGCCTACGAGCAGTACTTC. Protein sequence: CASSPTTSGAYEQYF.

The V call is TRBV24-1, the J call TRBJ1-4, with 11 bases lining up with TRBD1. This CDR3 comprises 16 residues. V lost 4 bases, J lost 3 bases, and 3 bases stayed unmatched. The germline gives CDR1 KGHDR, CDR2 SFDVKD. This CDR3 reads CATSEGTGGANEKLFF. The CDR3 bases are TGTGCCACCAGTGAAGGGACAGGGGGAGCTAATGAAAAACTGTTTTTT.

The gene calls are TRBV4-3 and TRBJ1-2; D might be TRBD1 (5 bases). The CDR3 runs 15 residues. The V gene lost 4 bases and the J gene lost 3 bases, with 15 bases spanning the gap. CDR1 is LGHNA, CDR2 YSLEER, per germline. The CDR3 reads CASSLATQGYYGYTF. DNA for the CDR3: TGCGCCAGCAGCCTCGCCACCCAGGGTTACTATGGCTACACCTTC.

The chain employs TRBV5-4 and TRBJ1-2; 8 bases map to TRBD1. Germline trimming cut 3 bases from V and 7 bases from J; bases unmatched to any gene: 11. The CDR3 spans 15 residues. CDR1 SGHNT and CDR2 YYREEE come from the germline V gene (reference sequence). Here the CDR3 DNA reads TGTGCCAGCAGCTCGTGGACAGGGCAGAATCGTGGCTACACCTTC. Translation gives CASSSWTGQNRGYTF.

The rearrangement joins TRBV5-1 to TRBJ1-2, with D tentatively TRBD1 (5 bases). Germline CDR1 SGHRS, CDR2 YFSETQ. V was clipped by 0 bases and J by 0 bases, with 12 bases between them. CDR3 length equals 16 residues. DNA for the CDR3: TGCGCCAGCAGCTTGGTGGGGGGACCCTCTAACTATGGCTACACCTTC. It codes for CASSLVGGPSNYGYTF.